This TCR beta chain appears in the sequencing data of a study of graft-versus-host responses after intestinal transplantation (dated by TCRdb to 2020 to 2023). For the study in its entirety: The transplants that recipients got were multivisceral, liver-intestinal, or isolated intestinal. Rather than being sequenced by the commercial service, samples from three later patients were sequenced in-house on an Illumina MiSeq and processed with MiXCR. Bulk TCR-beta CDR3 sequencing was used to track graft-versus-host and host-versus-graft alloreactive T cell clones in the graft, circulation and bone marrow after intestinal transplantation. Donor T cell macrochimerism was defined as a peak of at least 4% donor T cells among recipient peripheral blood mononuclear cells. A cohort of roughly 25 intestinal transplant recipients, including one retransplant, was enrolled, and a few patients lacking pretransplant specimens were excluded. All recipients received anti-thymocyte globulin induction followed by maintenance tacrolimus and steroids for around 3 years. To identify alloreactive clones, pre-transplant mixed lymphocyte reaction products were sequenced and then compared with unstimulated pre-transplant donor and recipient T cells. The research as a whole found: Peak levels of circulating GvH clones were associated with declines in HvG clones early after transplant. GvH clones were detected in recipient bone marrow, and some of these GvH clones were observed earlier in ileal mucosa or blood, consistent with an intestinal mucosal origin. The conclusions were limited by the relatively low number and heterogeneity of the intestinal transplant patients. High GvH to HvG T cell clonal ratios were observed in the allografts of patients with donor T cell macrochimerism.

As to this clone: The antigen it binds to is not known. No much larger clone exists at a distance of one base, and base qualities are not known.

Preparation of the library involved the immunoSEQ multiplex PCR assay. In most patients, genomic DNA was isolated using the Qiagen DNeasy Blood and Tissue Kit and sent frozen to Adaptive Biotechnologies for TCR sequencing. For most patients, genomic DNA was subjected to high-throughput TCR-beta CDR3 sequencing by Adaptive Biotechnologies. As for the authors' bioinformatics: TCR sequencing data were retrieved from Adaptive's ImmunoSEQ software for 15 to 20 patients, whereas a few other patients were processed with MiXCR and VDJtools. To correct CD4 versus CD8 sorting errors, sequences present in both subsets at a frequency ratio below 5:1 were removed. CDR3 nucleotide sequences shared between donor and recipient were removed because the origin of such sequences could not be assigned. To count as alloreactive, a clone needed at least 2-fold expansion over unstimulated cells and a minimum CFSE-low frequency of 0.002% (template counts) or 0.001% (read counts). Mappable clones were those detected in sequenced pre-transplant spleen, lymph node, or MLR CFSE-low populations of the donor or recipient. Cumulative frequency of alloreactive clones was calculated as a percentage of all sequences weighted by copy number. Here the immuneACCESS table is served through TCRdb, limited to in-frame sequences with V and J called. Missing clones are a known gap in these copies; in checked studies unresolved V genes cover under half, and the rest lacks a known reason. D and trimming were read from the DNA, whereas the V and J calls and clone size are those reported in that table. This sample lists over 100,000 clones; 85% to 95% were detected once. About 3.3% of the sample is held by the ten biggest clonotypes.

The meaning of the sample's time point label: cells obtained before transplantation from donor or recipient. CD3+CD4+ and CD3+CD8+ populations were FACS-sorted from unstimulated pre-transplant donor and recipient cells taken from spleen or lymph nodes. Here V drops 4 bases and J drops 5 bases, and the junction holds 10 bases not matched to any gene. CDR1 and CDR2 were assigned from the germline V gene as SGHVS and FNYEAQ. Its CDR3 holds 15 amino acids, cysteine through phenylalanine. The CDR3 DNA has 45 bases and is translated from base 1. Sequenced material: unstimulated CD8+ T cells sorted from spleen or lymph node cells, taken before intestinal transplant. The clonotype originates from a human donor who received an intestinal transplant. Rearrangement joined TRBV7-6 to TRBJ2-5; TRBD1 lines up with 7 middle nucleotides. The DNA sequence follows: TGTGCCAGCAGCTCCGGACCGGGACAGCGGGAGACCCAGTACTTC. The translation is CASSSGPGQRETQYF. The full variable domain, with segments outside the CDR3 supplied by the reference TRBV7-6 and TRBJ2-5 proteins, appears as GAGVSQSPRYKVTKRGQDVALRCDPISGHVSLYWYRQALGQGPEFLTYFNYEAQQDKSGLPNDRFSAERPEGSISTLTIQRTEQRDSAMYRCASSSGPGQRETQYFGPGTRLLVL.